A selection of T cell receptor beta chains follows, all from one sample in a study of control samples from healthy donors and cancer patients. Generated by immunoSEQ multiplex PCR, the TCRdb table keeps only in-frame clones and is missing some. The sample carries 82,000 or so clones, over 90% recorded once. Sequenced input: blood. These receptor sequences come from a woman aged 18-29 years in good health. Both conserved end residues are part of each CDR3. A D gene is named only where the DNA matches it firmly. Part of the rows lack a size; the others show once, few, many or a class for expanded clones.

j_gene	d_gene	v_gene	abundance	CDR3aa	CDR3nt
TRBJ2-2	TRBD2	TRBV27	.	CASSLNTWTSGGVCLLAGELFF	TGTGCCAGCAGTCTTAATACCTGGACTAGCGGGGGGGTATGTCTTTTAGCCGGGGAGCTGTTTTTT
TRBJ2-2	TRBD1	TRBV4-2	.	CASSQEAGTATGELFF	TGTGCCAGCAGCCAAGAGGCCGGGACAGCCACCGGGGAGCTGTTTTTT
TRBJ2-1	TRBD2	TRBV11-2	.	CASSLAAGGSNEQFF	TGTGCCAGCAGCTTAGCAGCGGGAGGCTCCAATGAGCAGTTCTTC
TRBJ1-1	.	TRBV2	.	CASRRDGNTEAFF	TGTGCCAGCAGACGGGACGGGAACACTGAAGCTTTCTTT
TRBJ1-1	.	TRBV6-1	.	CASSDQGKRTEAFF	TGTGCCAGCAGTGACCAGGGAAAGAGAACTGAAGCTTTCTTT
TRBJ1-5	.	TRBV28	.	CASRPGSFSNQPQHF	TGTGCCAGCAGACCAGGGTCATTTAGCAATCAGCCCCAGCATTTT
TRBJ2-3	.	TRBV28	.	CASSFWGESTDTQYF	TGTGCCAGCAGTTTTTGGGGGGAGAGCACAGATACGCAGTATTTT
TRBJ1-5	TRBD1	TRBV2	.	CASSAAGQGFNQPQHF	TGTGCCAGCAGTGCAGCCGGACAGGGATTCAATCAGCCCCAGCATTTT
TRBJ2-1	.	TRBV5-8	.	CASSLGAYNEQFF	TGTGCCAGCAGCTTGGGGGCCTACAATGAGCAGTTCTTC
TRBJ2-1	.	TRBV19	.	CASSMSGYVQFF	TGTGCCAGTAGTATGTCAGGGTACGTGCAGTTCTTC
TRBJ2-7	.	TRBV11-2	.	CASSLKWSEQYF	TGTGCCAGCAGCTTAAAGTGGTCCGAGCAGTACTTC
TRBJ2-7	.	TRBV3-1/TRBV3-2	.	CASSTHGSSYEQYF	TGTGCCAGCAGCACACATGGCTCCTCCTACGAGCAGTACTTC
TRBJ1-2	TRBD1	TRBV7-9	.	CASSPDQGQGAYGYTF	TGTGCCAGCAGCCCCGACCAAGGACAGGGCGCCTATGGCTACACCTTC
TRBJ1-2	.	TRBV5-1	.	CASNSGEGIYGYTF	TGCGCCAGCAATTCCGGGGAGGGTATCTATGGCTACACCTTC
TRBJ1-3	.	TRBV5-4	.	CASSRDQSSGNTIYF	TGTGCCAGCAGCCGTGACCAAAGCTCTGGAAACACCATATATTTT
TRBJ1-1	.	TRBV14	.	CASSRPPGSRGPPRPFF	TGTGCCAGCAGCCGTCCCCCCGGGTCCAGGGGTCCTCCCCGCCCTTTCTTT
TRBJ2-5	.	TRBV7-3	.	CASSFSPGQHETQYF	TGTGCCAGCAGCTTCAGTCCCGGACAGCACGAGACCCAGTACTTC
TRBJ1-2	.	TRBV28	.	CASSLSVVQYTF	TGTGCCAGCAGTTTATCAGTAGTCCAGTACACCTTC
TRBJ1-1	.	TRBV16	.	CASRQNTEAFF	TGTGCCAGCAGGCAGAACACTGAAGCTTTCTTT
TRBJ2-1	TRBD2	TRBV7-9	.	CASSLGLADLNNEQFF	TGTGCCAGCAGCTTAGGACTAGCGGACCTTAACAATGAGCAGTTCTTC
TRBJ1-1	.	TRBV5-4	.	CASGSDTEAFF	TGTGCCAGCGGGAGTGATACTGAAGCTTTCTTT
TRBJ2-3	TRBD2	TRBV3-1/TRBV3-2	once	CASSQGGTITDTQYF	TGTGCCAGCAGCCAAGGCGGGACTATCACAGATACGCAGTATTTT
TRBJ2-3	.	TRBV7-2	.	CASSLGTFTDTQYF	TGTGCCAGCAGCTTAGGAACCTTTACAGATACGCAGTATTTT
TRBJ2-1	.	TRBV28	.	CASSFLNEQFF	TGTGCCAGCAGTTTCCTAAATGAGCAGTTCTTC
TRBJ2-1	TRBD1	TRBV7-9	.	CASSRLSGTGYNEQFF	TGTGCCAGCAGCCGCCTTTCCGGGACAGGGTACAATGAGCAGTTCTTC
TRBJ2-1	.	TRBV7-3	.	CASSQSRDNEQFF	TGTGCCAGCAGCCAGTCTCGTGACAATGAGCAGTTCTTC
TRBJ2-5	.	TRBV5-4	.	CASSRAGVQETQYF	TGTGCCAGCAGCCGAGCGGGTGTTCAAGAGACCCAGTACTTC
TRBJ2-1	.	TRBV27	.	CASSSRGFNRDEQFF	TGTGCCAGCAGTTCCCGGGGGTTCAATCGGGATGAGCAGTTCTTC
TRBJ2-5	.	TRBV4-3	.	CASSQDRRETQYF	TGCGCCAGCAGCCAAGATCGTAGGGAGACCCAGTACTTC
TRBJ2-7	.	TRBV24-1	.	CATSEGASEQYF	TGTGCCACCAGTGAGGGGGCCTCCGAGCAGTACTTC
TRBJ1-2	TRBD1	TRBV2	.	CASNTRQGAYGYTF	TGTGCCAGCAATACTAGACAGGGGGCCTATGGCTACACCTTC
TRBJ2-1	TRBD2	TRBV6-5	.	CASRGSGGNEQFF	TGTGCCAGCAGAGGGAGCGGGGGAAATGAGCAGTTCTTC
TRBJ2-7	.	TRBV28	.	CASTSGVTAGSYEQYF	TGTGCCAGCACCTCAGGGGTGACAGCCGGCTCCTACGAGCAGTACTTC
TRBJ2-3	TRBD2	TRBV5-1	.	CASRLRTRDTDTQYF	TGCGCCAGCCGGCTTAGGACTAGAGACACAGATACGCAGTATTTT
TRBJ1-3	TRBD1	TRBV5-1	few	CASSQTGSGNTIYF	TGCGCCAGCAGCCAGACAGGGTCTGGAAACACCATATATTTT
TRBJ1-5	.	TRBV10-3	.	CAISDWGNQPQHF	TGTGCCATCAGCGACTGGGGCAATCAGCCCCAGCATTTT
TRBJ2-5	TRBD1	TRBV2	.	CASSEGTGGVETQYF	TGTGCCAGCAGTGAAGGGACAGGGGGCGTGGAGACCCAGTACTTC
TRBJ1-3	TRBD1	TRBV7-2	.	CASSTRRDRGRNTIYF	TGTGCCAGCAGCACCCGCCGGGACAGGGGTAGAAACACCATATATTTT
TRBJ1-1	.	TRBV19	.	CASSIPRRWAFF	TGTGCCAGTAGTATACCAAGAAGATGGGCTTTCTTT
TRBJ2-1	.	TRBV28	.	CASSLRRDRISYNEQFF	TGTGCCAGCAGTTTACGGCGGGATCGCATCTCCTACAATGAGCAGTTCTTC
TRBJ1-6	.	TRBV4-1	.	CASSQQNSPLHF	TGCGCCAGCAGCCAACAAAATTCACCCCTCCACTTT
TRBJ2-1	TRBD2	TRBV3-1/TRBV3-2	.	CASSDTSGSSHEQFF	TGTGCCAGCAGCGACACTAGCGGGAGTAGCCATGAGCAGTTCTTC
TRBJ2-5	TRBD1	TRBV5-1	.	CASSGDRGDETQYF	TGCGCCAGCAGCGGGGACAGGGGCGACGAGACCCAGTACTTC
TRBJ1-2	TRBD1	TRBV7-2	.	CASSPDRHYGYTF	TGTGCCAGCAGCCCGGACAGGCACTATGGCTACACCTTC
TRBJ1-2	.	TRBV3-1/TRBV3-2	.	CASSQVWGGNPNYGYTF	TGTGCCAGCAGCCAAGTCTGGGGTGGGAACCCTAACTATGGCTACACCTTC
TRBJ2-3	.	TRBV10-3	.	CAISDSWGSGTDTQYF	TGTGCCATCAGTGACAGTTGGGGTAGCGGCACAGATACGCAGTATTTT
TRBJ2-3	.	TRBV7-2	.	CASSLELSFTDTQYF	TGTGCCAGCAGCTTAGAACTAAGCTTCACAGATACGCAGTATTTT
TRBJ2-2	.	TRBV11-2	once	CASRPRRGGAGELFF	TGTGCCAGCAGACCGAGGAGGGGGGGCGCCGGGGAGCTGTTTTTT
TRBJ1-2	TRBD1	TRBV28	.	CASRNRGLNYGYTF	TGTGCCAGCAGGAACAGGGGCCTCAACTATGGCTACACCTTC